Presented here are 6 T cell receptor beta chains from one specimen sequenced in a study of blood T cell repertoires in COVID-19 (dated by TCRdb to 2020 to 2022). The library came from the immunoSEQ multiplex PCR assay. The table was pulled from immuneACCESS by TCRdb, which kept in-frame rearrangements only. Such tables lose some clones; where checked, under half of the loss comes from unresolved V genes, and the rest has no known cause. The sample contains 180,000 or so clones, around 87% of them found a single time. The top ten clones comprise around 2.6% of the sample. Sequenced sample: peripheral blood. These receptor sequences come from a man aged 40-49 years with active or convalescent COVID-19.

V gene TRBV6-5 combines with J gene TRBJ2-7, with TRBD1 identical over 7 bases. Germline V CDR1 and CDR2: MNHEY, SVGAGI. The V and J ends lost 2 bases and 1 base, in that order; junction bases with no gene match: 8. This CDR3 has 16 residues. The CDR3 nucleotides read TGTGCCAGCAGTTACCTACCCGGGACAGCTTCCTACGAGCAGTACTTC. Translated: CASSYLPGTASYEQYF.

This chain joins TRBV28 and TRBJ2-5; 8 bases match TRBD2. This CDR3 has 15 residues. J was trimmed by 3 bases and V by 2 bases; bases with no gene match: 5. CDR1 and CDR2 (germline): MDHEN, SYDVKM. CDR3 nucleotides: TGTGCCAGCAGTTTAACCCCGGGGGGGAAAGAGACCCAGTACTTC. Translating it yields CASSLTPGGKETQYF.

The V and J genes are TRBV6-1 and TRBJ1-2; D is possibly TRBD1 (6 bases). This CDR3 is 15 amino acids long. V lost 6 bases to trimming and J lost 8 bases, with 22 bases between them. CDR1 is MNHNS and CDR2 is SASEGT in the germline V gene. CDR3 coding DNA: TGTGCCAGCAGGCGACCCGGGACAAACTCGGGGGGCTACACCTTC. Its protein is CASRRPGTNSGGYTF.

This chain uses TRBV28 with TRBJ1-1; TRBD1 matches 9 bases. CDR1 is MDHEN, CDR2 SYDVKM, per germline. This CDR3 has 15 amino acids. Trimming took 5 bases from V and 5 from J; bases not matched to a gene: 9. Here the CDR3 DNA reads TGTGCCAGCAGTATAGGGACAGGGCGAAAAACTGAAGCTTTCTTT. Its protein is CASSIGTGRKTEAFF.

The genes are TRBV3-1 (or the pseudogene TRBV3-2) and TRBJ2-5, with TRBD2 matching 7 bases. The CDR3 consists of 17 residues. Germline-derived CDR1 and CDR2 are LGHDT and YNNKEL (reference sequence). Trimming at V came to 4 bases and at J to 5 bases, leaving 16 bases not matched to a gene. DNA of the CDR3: TGTGCCAGCAGCCCTTTTGCGTTTGGGGGGGTGGCGGAGACCCAGTACTTC. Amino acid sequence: CASSPFAFGGVAETQYF.

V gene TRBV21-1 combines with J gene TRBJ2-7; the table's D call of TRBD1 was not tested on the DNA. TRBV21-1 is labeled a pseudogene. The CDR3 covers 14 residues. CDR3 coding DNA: TGTGCCAGCAGCAAGGTACAGGGGGCGTACGAGCAGTACTTC. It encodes CASSKVQGAYEQYF.